These 2 T cell receptor beta chains share one sample of origin, sequenced in a study of cytomegalovirus exposure and HLA in healthy donors. Measured with immunoSEQ multiplex PCR; TCRdb has only the in-frame clones, and not every one. Of tens of thousands of clones listed, approximately 93% are singletons. The sequencing input was PBMCs. Every receptor here comes from a man aged 18 to 29 in good health and CMV-seropositive.

J is TRBJ2-5 and V is TRBV11-2; D is perhaps TRBD1 (5 bases). Germline CDR1 reads SGHAT; CDR2 reads FQNNGV. The CDR3 is made up of 14 amino acids. Trimming pared 5 bases from V and 5 bases from J, leaving 15 bases between. Here the CDR3 reads CASSIVQGGETQYF. CDR3 nucleotide sequence: TGTGCCAGCAGCATAGTTCAGGGTGGGGAGACCCAGTACTTC. The full variable domain, completed using reference TRBV11-2 and TRBJ2-5, is EAGVAQSPRYKIIEKRQSVAFWCNPISGHATLYWYQQILGQGPKLLIQFQNNGVVDDSQLPKDRFSAERLKGVDSTLKIQPAKLEDSAVYLCASSIVQGGETQYFGPGTRLLVL.

The V call is TRBV13, the J call TRBJ2-3; D is possibly TRBD1 (6 bases). The CDR3 length is 13 residues. Germline CDR1 reads PRHDT; CDR2 reads FYEKMQ (reference sequence). The germline V and J ends were trimmed by 5 bases and 6 bases, with 12 bases remaining between them. CDR3: CASSVGALDTQYF. CDR3 DNA: TGTGCCAGCAGCGTGGGGGCGCTTGATACGCAGTATTTT. Drawing the rest from reference TRBV13 and TRBJ2-3, the complete variable domain is AAGVIQSPRHLIKEKRETATLKCYPIPRHDTVYWYQQGPGQDPQFLISFYEKMQSDKGSIPDRFSAQQFSDYHSELNMSSLELGDSALYFCASSVGALDTQYFGPGTRLTVL.